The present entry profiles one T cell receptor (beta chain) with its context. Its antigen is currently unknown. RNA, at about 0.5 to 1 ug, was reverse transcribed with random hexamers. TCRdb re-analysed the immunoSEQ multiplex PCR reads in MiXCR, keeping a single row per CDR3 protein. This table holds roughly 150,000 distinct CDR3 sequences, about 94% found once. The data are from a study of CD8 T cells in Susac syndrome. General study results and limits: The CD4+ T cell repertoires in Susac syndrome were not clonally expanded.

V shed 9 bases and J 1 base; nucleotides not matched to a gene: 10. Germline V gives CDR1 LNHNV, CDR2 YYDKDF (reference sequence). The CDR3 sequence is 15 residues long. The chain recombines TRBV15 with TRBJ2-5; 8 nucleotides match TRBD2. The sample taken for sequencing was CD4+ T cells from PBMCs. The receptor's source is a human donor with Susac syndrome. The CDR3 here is CATSYSGEPQETQYF. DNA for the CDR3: TGTGCCACTTCCTATAGCGGGGAGCCCCAAGAGACCCAGTACTTC.